This T cell receptor beta chain originates from a study of early T cells in non-severe SARS-CoV-2 infection. Study background: The sequenced material was bulk RNA from unsorted whole blood, and its chains were unpaired. Study-level results: Comparison of clonotypes with VDJdb favored anti-spike CD8 responses while missing private and CD4 specificities.

Attachment of unique molecular identifiers to individual cDNA molecules was performed. TCRdb called the 5' RACE reads again in MiXCR, with one record for every CDR3 protein. The table has some 62,000 distinct CDR3 sequences, 8.8% seen once. This clonotype showed up many times. What it binds is not known. CDR1 is LGHDT, CDR2 YNNKEL, per germline (reference sequence). Trimming took 0 bases from V and 0 from J; bases not matched to a gene: 19. The CDR3 contains 22 residues. This sequence joins TRBV3-1 and TRBJ2-4; TRBD1 aligns across 8 bases. This clonotype was obtained from an adult who was a healthcare worker with PCR-confirmed SARS-CoV-2 infection or an uninfected control (not recorded which). The material sequenced was whole blood, taken at baseline. This CDR3 reads CASSQEGYLLGQGVLAKNIQYF. DNA for the CDR3: TGTGCCAGCAGCCAAGAAGGTTACTTGCTTGGACAGGGCGTTCTAGCCAAAAACATTCAGTACTTC.